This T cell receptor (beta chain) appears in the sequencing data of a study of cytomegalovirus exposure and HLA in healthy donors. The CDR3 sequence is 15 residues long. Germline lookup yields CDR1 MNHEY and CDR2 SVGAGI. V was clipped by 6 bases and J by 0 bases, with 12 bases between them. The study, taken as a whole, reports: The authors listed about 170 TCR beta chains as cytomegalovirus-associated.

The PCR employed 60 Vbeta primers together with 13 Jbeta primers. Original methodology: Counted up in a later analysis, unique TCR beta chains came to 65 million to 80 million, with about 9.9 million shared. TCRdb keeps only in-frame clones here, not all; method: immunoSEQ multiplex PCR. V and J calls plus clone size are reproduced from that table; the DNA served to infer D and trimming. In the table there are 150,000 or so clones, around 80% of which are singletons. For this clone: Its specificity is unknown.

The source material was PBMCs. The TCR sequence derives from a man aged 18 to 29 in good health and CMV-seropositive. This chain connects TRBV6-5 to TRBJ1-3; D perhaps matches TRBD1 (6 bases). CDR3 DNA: TGTGCCAGCAGGAAGGACAGTCTCTCTGGAAACACCATATATTTT. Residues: CASRKDSLSGNTIYF.